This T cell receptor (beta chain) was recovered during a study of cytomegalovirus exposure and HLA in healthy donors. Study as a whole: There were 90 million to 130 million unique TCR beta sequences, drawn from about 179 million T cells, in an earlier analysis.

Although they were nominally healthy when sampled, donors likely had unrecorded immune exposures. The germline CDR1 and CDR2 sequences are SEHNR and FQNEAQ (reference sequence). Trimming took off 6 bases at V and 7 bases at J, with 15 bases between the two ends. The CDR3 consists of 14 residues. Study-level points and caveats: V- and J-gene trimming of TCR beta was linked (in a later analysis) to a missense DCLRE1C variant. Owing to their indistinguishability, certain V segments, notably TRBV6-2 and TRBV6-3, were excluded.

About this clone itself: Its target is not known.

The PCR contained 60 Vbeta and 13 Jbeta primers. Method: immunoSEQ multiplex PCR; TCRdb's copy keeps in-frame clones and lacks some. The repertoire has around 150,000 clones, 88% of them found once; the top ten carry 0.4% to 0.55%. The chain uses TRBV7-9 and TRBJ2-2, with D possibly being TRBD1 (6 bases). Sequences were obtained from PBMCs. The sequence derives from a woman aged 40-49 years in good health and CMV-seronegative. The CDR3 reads CASRTGTFDGELFF. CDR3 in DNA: TGTGCCAGCAGAACAGGGACCTTCGACGGGGAGCTGTTTTTT.